The rows below give T cell receptor beta chains drawn from one sample of a study of blood T cell repertoires in COVID-19. Libraries were prepared by immunoSEQ multiplex PCR; TCRdb keeps only in-frame clonotypes and omits some of them. The sample comprises 40,000 or so clones, about 88% of which are singletons, and roughly 13% rests with the top ten. What was sequenced was peripheral blood. These receptors all stem from a human donor in a cohort sampled during active COVID-19. The CDR3 runs from the conserved cysteine through the conserved F or W. The D gene is left open where the match is weak. Clone size is given for some rows only: seen once, a few or many times, or a class if the clone is expanded.

clone_size: once; v_call: TRBV9; d_call: .; j_call: TRBJ2-2; cdr3_nt: TGTGCCAGCAGCTACCGGACTGACACCGGGGAGCTGTTTTTT; cdr3_aa: CASSYRTDTGELFF
clone_size: .; v_call: TRBV12-3/TRBV12-4; d_call: .; j_call: TRBJ2-5; cdr3_nt: TGTGCCAGCAGTTTCCGGGAGACCCAGTACTTC; cdr3_aa: CASSFRETQYF
clone_size: .; v_call: TRBV11-2; d_call: .; j_call: TRBJ2-7; cdr3_nt: TGTGCCAGCAGCTTAGCAGGGGCCTACGAGCAGTACTTC; cdr3_aa: CASSLAGAYEQYF
clone_size: .; v_call: TRBV12-3/TRBV12-4; d_call: TRBD2; j_call: TRBJ2-1; cdr3_nt: TGTGCCAGCAGTGCTAGCGGGGGTAATGAGCAGTTCTTC; cdr3_aa: CASSASGGNEQFF
clone_size: .; v_call: TRBV5-1; d_call: TRBD2; j_call: TRBJ2-3; cdr3_nt: TGCGCCAGCAGCTTGAGCGGGGTGACAGATACGCAGTATTTT; cdr3_aa: CASSLSGVTDTQYF
clone_size: .; v_call: TRBV6-2/TRBV6-3; d_call: .; j_call: TRBJ2-7; cdr3_nt: TGTGCCAGCAGCGACCGAAGCGCCTCCTACGAGCAGTACTTC; cdr3_aa: CASSDRSASYEQYF
clone_size: .; v_call: TRBV6-5; d_call: .; j_call: TRBJ1-2; cdr3_nt: TGTGCCAGCAGTACCAGGGTGGGGAATGGCTACACCTTC; cdr3_aa: CASSTRVGNGYTF
clone_size: .; v_call: TRBV2; d_call: .; j_call: TRBJ2-2; cdr3_nt: TGTGCCAGCAGTGAATTAGGGGCGCATACCGGGGAGCTGTTTTTT; cdr3_aa: CASSELGAHTGELFF
clone_size: .; v_call: TRBV19; d_call: .; j_call: TRBJ2-1; cdr3_nt: TGTGCCAGTAGTGTGACAGGATCGAGTGCCTACAATGAGCAGTTCTTC; cdr3_aa: CASSVTGSSAYNEQFF
clone_size: once; v_call: TRBV7-3; d_call: .; j_call: TRBJ2-3; cdr3_nt: TGTGCCAGCAGCCTCTCGGGGGATACGCAGTATTTT; cdr3_aa: CASSLSGDTQYF
clone_size: .; v_call: TRBV27; d_call: TRBD1; j_call: TRBJ2-4; cdr3_nt: TGTGCCAGCAGTTTACAGGGGGCGACCAAAAACATTCAGTACTTC; cdr3_aa: CASSLQGATKNIQYF